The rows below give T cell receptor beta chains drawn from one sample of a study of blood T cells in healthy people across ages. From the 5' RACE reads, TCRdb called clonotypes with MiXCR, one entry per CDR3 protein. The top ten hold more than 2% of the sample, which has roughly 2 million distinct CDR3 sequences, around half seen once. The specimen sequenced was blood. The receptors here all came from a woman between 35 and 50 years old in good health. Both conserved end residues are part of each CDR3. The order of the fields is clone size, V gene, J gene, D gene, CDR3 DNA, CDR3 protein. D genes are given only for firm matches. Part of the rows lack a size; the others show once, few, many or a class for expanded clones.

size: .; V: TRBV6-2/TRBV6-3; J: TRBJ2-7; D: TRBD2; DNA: TGTGTCAGCAGCGACGGACTAGCGGGGGTCTCCTACGAGCAGTACTTC; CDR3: CVSSDGLAGVSYEQYF
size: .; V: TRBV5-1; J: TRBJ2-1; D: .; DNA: TGCGCCAGCAGCCCGGACGGAGACTACAATGAGCAGTTCTTC; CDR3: CASSPDGDYNEQFF
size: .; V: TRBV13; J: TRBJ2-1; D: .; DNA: TGTGCCAGCAGCTTAGCGGGGACTCCCCTCTCCTACAATGAGCAGTTCTTC; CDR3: CASSLAGTPLSYNEQFF
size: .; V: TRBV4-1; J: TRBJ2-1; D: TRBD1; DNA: TGCGCCAGCAGCCACGTAGACCGGGACAGATACAATGAGCAGTTCTTC; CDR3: CASSHVDRDRYNEQFF
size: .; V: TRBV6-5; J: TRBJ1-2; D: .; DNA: TGTGCTAGCAGTTCTCCGATCAGGGGTAACTATGGCTACACCTTC; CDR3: CASSSPIRGNYGYTF
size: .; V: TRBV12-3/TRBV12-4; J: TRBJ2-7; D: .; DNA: TGTGCCAGCAGTCCTCCCGGACACTACGAGCAGTACTTC; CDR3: CASSPPGHYEQYF
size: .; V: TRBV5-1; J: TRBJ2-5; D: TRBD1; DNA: TGCGCCAGCAGTATTACCGGGACAGTGGAGACCCAGTACTTC; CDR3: CASSITGTVETQYF
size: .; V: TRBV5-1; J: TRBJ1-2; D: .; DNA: TGCGCCAGCAGCCCGGGACGGCTCCAAGGCTATGGCTACACCTTC; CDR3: CASSPGRLQGYGYTF
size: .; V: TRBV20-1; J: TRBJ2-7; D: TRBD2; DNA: TGCAGTGCTACGGGGACCAGCGGGGGGCTTTCCTACGAGCAGTACTTC; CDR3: CSATGTSGGLSYEQYF
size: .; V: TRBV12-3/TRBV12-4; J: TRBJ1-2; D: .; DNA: TGTGCCAGCAGCCTCGGTGTGGGGGCGAAACTGGACTATGGCTACACCTTC; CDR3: CASSLGVGAKLDYGYTF
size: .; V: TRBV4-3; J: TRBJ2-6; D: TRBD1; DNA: TGCGCCAGCAGCCAGCAGCCGGGACAGGGCTCTGGGGCCAACGTCCTGACTTTC; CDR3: CASSQQPGQGSGANVLTF
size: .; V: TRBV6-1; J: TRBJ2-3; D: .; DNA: TGTGCCAGCAGTGAAGGGTTTGGGGGGACGAGCACAGATACGCAGTATTTT; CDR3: CASSEGFGGTSTDTQYF
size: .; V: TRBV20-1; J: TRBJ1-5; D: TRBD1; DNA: TGCAGTGCTAGGCCGGGACAGGCCGCTCAGCCCCAGCATTTT; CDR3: CSARPGQAAQPQHF
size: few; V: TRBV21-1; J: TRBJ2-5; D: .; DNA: TGTGCCAGCCCTAGGGGTCGGGAGACCCAGTACTTC; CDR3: CASPRGRETQYF
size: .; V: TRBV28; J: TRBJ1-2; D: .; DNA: TGTGCCAGCAGTTTACCAGAAGCTAACTATGGCTACACCTTC; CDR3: CASSLPEANYGYTF
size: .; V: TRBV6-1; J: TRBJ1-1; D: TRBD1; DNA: TGTGCCAGCAACCAACTTAACAGGGGAGGAAGCTGGGGCACTGAAGCTTTCTTT; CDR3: CASNQLNRGGSWGTEAFF
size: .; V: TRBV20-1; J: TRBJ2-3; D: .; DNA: TGCAGTGCTAGAGATTGGTTAATCGGGGCGCAGTATTTT; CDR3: CSARDWLIGAQYF
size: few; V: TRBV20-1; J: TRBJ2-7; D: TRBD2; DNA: TGCAGTGCCCCTACCGGGACTAGGAGTCTCTACGAGCAGTACTTC; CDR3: CSAPTGTRSLYEQYF
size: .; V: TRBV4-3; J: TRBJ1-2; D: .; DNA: TGCGCCAGCAGCCAAGATCGGCCCACAGTGGGGGGCTACACCTTC; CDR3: CASSQDRPTVGGYTF
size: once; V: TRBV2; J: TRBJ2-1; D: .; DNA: TGTGCCAGCAGGAGGGGGGGGGTTGATGAGCAGTTCTTC; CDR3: CASRRGGVDEQFF
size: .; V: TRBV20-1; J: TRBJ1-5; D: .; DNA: TGCAGTGTATGGTCGGGGCTGCAATATCAGCCCCAGCATTTT; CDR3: CSVWSGLQYQPQHF
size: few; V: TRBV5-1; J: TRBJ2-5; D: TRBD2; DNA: TGCGCCAGCAGCTTAAGCGGGGGGGCCGAAGAGACCCAGTACTTC; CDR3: CASSLSGGAEETQYF
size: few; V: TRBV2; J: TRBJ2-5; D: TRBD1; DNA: TGTGCCAGCAGCCGGACAGGGATACAAGAGACCCAGTACTTC; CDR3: CASSRTGIQETQYF
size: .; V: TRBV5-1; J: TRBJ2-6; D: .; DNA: TGCGCCAGCACTCCCTTAGGGGCCCCTCGCCCAGGGGCCAACGTCCTGACTTTC; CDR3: CASTPLGAPRPGANVLTF
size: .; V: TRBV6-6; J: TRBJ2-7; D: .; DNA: TGTGCCAGCAGTTACTCAGGGGAAGAGGGCTACGAGCAGTACTTC; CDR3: CASSYSGEEGYEQYF
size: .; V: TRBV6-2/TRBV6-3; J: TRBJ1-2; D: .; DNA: TGTGCCAGCAACGGGGCGCTAATGAACTATGGCTACACCTTC; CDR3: CASNGALMNYGYTF
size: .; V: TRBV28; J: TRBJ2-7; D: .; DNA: TGTGCCAGCAGTTCCGGGGGCGCGGGGCGCGAGCAGTACTTC; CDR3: CASSSGGAGREQYF
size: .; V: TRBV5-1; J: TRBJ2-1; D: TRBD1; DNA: TGCGCCAGCAGCTTAAGACAGGGGGGCTACAATGAGCGGTTCTTC; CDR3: CASSLRQGGYNERFF
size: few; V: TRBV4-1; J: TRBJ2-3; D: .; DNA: TGCGCCAGCAGCCAAGTGGCGTCTAGCACAGATACGCAGTATTTT; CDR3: CASSQVASSTDTQYF